The subject of this entry is one TCR beta chain. The naive CD8 population came from CD45RO-negative cells selected for CCR7, without terminally differentiated effector memory CD45RA+ cells. The data were produced by immunoSEQ multiplex PCR, yet TCRdb's version contains in-frame clones alone and is incomplete. This table has more than 2 million clones, 90% to 95% appearing once. The CDR3 runs 14 residues. Per germline, CDR1 SGHRS and CDR2 YFSETQ. With 6 bases clipped from V and 7 bases from J, the junction kept 13 bases outside the gene matches. This sample was included in a study of shared clonotypes between healthy human individuals. Study in general: Every donor yielded three CD4 naive, three CD4 memory, two CD8 naive and one CD8 memory plate.

The sample comprised naive CD8+ T cells from PBMCs. The receptor comes from a young man in good health. Some clones in this sample may be carry-over from other donors' samples. The chain recombines TRBV5-1 with TRBJ2-7; the match to TRBD1 covers 7 bases. The CDR3 nucleotides are TGCGCCAGCAACAAAGGAACAGGGGTTGGAGAGCAGTACTTC. Protein: CASNKGTGVGEQYF.